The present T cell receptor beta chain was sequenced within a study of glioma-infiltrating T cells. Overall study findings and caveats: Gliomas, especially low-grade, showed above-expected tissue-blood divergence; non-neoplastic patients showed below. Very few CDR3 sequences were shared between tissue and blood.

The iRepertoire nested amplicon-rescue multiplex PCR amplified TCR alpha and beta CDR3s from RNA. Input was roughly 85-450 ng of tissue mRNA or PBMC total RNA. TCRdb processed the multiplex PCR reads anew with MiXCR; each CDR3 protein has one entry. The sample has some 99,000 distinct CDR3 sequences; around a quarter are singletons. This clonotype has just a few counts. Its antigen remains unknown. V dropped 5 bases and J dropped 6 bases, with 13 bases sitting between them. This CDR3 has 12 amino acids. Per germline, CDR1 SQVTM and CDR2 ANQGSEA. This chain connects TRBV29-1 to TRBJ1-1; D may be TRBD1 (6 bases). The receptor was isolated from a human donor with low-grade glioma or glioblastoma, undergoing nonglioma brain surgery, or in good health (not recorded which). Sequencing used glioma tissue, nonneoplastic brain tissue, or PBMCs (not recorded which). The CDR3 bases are TGCAGCGTTCTAACAGGGTCTTCTGAAGCTTTCTTT. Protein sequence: CSVLTGSSEAFF.